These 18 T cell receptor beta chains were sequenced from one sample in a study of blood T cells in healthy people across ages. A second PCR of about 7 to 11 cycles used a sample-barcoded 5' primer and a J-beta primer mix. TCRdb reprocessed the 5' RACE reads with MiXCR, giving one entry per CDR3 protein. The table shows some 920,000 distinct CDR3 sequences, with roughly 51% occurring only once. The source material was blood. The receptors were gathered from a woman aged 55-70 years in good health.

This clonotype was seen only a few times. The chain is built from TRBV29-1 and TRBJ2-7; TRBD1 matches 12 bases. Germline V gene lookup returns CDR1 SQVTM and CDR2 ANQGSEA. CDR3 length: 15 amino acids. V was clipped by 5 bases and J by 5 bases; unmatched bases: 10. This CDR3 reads CSVWDRGRRLDEQYF. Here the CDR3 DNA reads TGCAGCGTTTGGGACAGGGGGCGAAGATTGGACGAGCAGTACTTC.

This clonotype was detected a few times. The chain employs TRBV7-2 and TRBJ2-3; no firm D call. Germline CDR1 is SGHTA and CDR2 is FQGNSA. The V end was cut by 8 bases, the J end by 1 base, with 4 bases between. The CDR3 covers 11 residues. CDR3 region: CASARTDTQYF. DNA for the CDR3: TGTGCCAGCGCGCGCACAGATACGCAGTATTTT. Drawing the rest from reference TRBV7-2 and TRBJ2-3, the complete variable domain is GAGVSQSPSNKVTEKGKDVELRCDPISGHTALYWYRQSLGQGLEFLIYFQGNSAPDKSGLPSDRFSAERTGGSVSTLTIQRTQQEDSAVYLCASARTDTQYFGPGTRLTVL.

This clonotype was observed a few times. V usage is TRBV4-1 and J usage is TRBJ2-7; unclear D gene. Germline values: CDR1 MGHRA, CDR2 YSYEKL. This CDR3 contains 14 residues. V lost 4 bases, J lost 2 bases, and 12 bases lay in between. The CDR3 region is CASSPTSLTYEQYF. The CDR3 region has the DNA TGCGCCAGCAGCCCAACGTCCCTAACCTACGAGCAGTACTTC.

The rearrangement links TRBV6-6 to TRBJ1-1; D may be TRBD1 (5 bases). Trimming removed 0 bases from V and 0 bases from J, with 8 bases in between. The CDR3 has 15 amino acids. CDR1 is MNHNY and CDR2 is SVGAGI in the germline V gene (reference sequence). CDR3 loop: CASSYSGRLNTEAFF. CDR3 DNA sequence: TGTGCCAGCAGTTACTCGGGGCGCTTGAACACTGAAGCTTTCTTT.

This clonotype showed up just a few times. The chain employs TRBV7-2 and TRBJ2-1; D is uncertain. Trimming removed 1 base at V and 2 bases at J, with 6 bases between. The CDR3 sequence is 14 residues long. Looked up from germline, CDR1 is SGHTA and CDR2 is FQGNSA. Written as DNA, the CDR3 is TGTGCCAGCAGCTTAGGGCAGGCCTACAATGAGCAGTTCTTC. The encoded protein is CASSLGQAYNEQFF.

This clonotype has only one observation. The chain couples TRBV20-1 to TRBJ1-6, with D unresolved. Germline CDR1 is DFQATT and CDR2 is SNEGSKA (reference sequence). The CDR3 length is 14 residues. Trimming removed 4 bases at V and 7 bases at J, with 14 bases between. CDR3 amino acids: CSAKTQEVNSPLHF. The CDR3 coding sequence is TGCAGTGCTAAGACCCAGGAGGTCAATTCACCCCTCCACTTT.

CDR3 sequence: CASSEARGDIQYF. The CDR3 DNA reads as TGTGCCAGCAGTGAAGCGAGGGGTGACATTCAGTACTTC. The chain employs TRBV6-1 and TRBJ2-7; D might be TRBD1 or TRBD2, each matching 5 bases. Near its end, the DNA agrees better with TRBJ2-4, so the J call may be wrong. The CDR3 is 13 residues long. CDR1 is MNHNS and CDR2 is SASEGT in the germline V gene.

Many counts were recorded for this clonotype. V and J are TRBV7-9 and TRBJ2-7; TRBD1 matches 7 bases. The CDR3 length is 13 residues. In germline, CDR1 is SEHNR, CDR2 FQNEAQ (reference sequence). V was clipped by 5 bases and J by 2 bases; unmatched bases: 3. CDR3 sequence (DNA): TGTGCCAGCAGCCGACAGGGAACCTACGAGCAGTACTTC. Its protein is CASSRQGTYEQYF.

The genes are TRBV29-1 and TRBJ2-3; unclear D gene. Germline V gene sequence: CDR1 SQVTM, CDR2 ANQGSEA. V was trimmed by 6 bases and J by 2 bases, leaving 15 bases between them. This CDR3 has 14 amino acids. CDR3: CSVILSSPTDTQYF. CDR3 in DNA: TGCAGCGTGATCCTATCCTCACCCACAGATACGCAGTATTTT.

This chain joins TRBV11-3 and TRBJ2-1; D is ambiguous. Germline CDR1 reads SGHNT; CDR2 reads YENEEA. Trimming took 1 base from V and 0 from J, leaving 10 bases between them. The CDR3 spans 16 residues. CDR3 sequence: CASSLGGMGSYNEQFF. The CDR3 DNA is TGTGCCAGCAGCTTAGGAGGTATGGGCTCCTACAATGAGCAGTTCTTC.

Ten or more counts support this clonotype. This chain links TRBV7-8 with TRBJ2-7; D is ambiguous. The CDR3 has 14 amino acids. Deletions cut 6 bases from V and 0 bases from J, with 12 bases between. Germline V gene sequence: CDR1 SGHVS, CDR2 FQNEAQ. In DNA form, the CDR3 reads TGTGCCAGCAGATCCTCCGGCCCCTCCTACGAGCAGTACTTC. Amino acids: CASRSSGPSYEQYF.

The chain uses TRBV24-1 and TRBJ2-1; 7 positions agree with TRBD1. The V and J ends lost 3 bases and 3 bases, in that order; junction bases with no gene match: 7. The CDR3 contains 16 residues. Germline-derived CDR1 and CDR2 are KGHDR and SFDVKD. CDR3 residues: CATSDRQGRSYNEQFF. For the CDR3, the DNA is TGTGCCACCAGTGATAGACAGGGCCGAAGCTACAATGAGCAGTTCTTC.

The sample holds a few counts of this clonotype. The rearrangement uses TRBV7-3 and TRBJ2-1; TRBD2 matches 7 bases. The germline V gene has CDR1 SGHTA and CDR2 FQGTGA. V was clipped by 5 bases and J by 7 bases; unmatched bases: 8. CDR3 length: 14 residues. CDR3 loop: CASSRDIAGNEQFF. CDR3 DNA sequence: TGTGCCAGCAGCCGCGACATAGCGGGTAATGAGCAGTTCTTC.

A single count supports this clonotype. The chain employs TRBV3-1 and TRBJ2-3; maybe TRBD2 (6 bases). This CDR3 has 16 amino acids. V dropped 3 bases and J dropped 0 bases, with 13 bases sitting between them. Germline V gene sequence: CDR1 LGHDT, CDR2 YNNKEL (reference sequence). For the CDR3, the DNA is TGTGCCAGCAGCCACATTAGCGGAGCTAGCACAGATACGCAGTATTTT. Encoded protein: CASSHISGASTDTQYF.

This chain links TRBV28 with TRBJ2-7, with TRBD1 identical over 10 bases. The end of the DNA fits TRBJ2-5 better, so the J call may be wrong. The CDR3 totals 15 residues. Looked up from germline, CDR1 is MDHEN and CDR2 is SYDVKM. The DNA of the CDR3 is TGTGCCAGCAGGCAAGGACAGGGGGATTTAGAGACCCAGTACTTC. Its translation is CASRQGQGDLETQYF.

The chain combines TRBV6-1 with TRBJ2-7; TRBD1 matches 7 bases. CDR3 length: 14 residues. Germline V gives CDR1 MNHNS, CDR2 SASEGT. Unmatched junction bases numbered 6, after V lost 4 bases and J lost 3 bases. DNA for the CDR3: TGTGCCAGCAGTGTCGAGGGGGCTCTCTACGAGCAGTACTTC. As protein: CASSVEGALYEQYF.

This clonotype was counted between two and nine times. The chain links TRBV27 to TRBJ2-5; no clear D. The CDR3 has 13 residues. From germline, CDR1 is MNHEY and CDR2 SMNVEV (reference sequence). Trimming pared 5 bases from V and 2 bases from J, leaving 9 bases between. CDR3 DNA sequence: TGTGCCAGCAGTCAAAGGCGGCAAGAGACCCAGTACTTC. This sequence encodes CASSQRRQETQYF.

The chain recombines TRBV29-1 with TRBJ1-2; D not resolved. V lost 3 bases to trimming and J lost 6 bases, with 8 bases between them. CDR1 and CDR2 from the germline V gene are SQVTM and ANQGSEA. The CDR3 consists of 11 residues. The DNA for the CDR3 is TGCAGCGTTGAGCTCCCGAATGGCTACACCTTC. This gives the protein CSVELPNGYTF.